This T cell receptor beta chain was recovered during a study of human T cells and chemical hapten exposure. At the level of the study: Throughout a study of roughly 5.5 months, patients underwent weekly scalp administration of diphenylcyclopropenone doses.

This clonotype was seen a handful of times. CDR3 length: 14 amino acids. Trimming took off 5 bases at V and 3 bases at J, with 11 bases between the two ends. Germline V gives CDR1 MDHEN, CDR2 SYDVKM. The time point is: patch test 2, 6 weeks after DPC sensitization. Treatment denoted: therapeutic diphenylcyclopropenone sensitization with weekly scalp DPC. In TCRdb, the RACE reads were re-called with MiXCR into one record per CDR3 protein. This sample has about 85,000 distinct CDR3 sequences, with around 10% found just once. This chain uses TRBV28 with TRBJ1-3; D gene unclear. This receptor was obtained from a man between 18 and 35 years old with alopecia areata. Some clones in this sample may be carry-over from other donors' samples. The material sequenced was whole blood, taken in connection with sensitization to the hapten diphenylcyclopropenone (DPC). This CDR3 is CASSQRVVGNTIYF. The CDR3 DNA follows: TGTGCCAGCAGTCAAAGGGTAGTTGGAAACACCATATATTTT.